These T cell receptor beta chains were read from a single sample in a study of T cell responses to AZD1222 COVID-19 vaccine. TCRdb keeps only in-frame clones here, not all; method: immunoSEQ multiplex PCR. The table lists approximately 100,000 clones, just over 90% of them singletons, with 4% to 5% in the top ten. The input for sequencing was peripheral blood, taken on day 0 of AZD1222 vaccination. These receptors were obtained from an adult in good health. The CDR3 runs from the conserved cysteine through the conserved F or W. A D gene is named only where the DNA matches it firmly. Where a row states a size, it is once, few, many or the class of an expanded clone; other rows omit it.

D gene,V gene,J gene,clone size,CDR3 protein,CDR3 DNA
TRBD1,TRBV4-1,TRBJ1-2,.,CASSQVPGQDLHYGYTF,TGCGCCAGCAGCCAAGTCCCCGGACAGGACCTTCACTATGGCTACACCTTC
TRBD1,TRBV25-1,TRBJ1-6,.,CASATGTASSYNSPLHF,TGTGCCAGCGCCACCGGGACAGCCAGCTCCTATAATTCACCCCTCCACTTT
.,TRBV4-2,TRBJ1-5,.,CASSQGAGAQPQHF,TGTGCCAGCAGCCAAGGGGCAGGGGCTCAGCCCCAGCATTTT
.,TRBV6-5,TRBJ1-5,.,CASSYDGYNQPQHF,TGTGCCAGCAGTTACGATGGGTACAATCAGCCCCAGCATTTT
TRBD1,TRBV29-1,TRBJ2-5,.,CSVAGGGTGEETQYF,TGCAGCGTCGCCGGCGGGGGGACAGGGGAGGAGACCCAGTACTTC
TRBD1,TRBV18,TRBJ1-6,.,CASSPGDSPNSPLHF,TGTGCCAGCTCACCGGGGGACAGCCCAAATTCACCCCTCCACTTT
.,TRBV7-2,TRBJ2-5,.,CASSLGPGGAETQYF,TGTGCCAGCAGCTTAGGGCCCGGAGGTGCAGAGACCCAGTACTTC
.,TRBV7-2,TRBJ2-2,.,CASSLGVGTGELFF,TGTGCCAGCAGCTTAGGAGTGGGCACCGGGGAGCTGTTTTTT
.,TRBV7-2,TRBJ1-5,.,CASSSWVSLGRYSNQPQHF,TGTGCCAGCAGCTCGTGGGTCAGTCTGGGACGCTATAGCAATCAGCCCCAGCATTTT
.,TRBV28,TRBJ1-3,.,CASINTGLLSGNTIYF,TGTGCCAGCATCAATACAGGCCTTCTCTCTGGAAACACCATATATTTT
TRBD1,TRBV7-3,TRBJ2-2,.,CASSSTGAETGELFF,TGTGCCAGCAGCTCGACAGGGGCAGAGACCGGGGAGCTGTTTTTT
.,TRBV27,TRBJ2-7,.,CASSNRRPYEQYF,TGTGCCAGCAGTAACCGGAGGCCATACGAGCAGTACTTC
TRBD1,TRBV4-1,TRBJ1-6,.,CASSHSDDRGRSYNSPLHF,TGCGCCAGCAGCCACTCAGACGACAGGGGGCGCTCCTATAATTCACCCCTCCACTTT
.,TRBV4-2,TRBJ2-7,few,CASSQVSGLSDEQYF,TGTGCCAGCAGCCAAGTGTCGGGCTTGAGCGACGAGCAGTACTTC
.,TRBV7-2,TRBJ2-7,.,CASSLGADGTLYEQYF,TGTGCCAGCAGCTTAGGGGCCGACGGGACCCTCTACGAGCAGTACTTC
TRBD1,TRBV9,TRBJ2-2,.,CASSGHGTARSGELFF,TGTGCCAGCAGCGGTCACGGGACAGCTCGCTCCGGGGAGCTGTTTTTT
.,TRBV18,TRBJ1-3,.,CASSSPGRFPSGNTIYF,TGTGCCAGCTCATCGCCGGGCCGCTTTCCCTCTGGAAACACCATATATTTT
TRBD1,TRBV6-5,TRBJ1-1,.,CASSWGNRGNTEAFF,TGTGCCAGCAGTTGGGGGAACAGGGGGAACACTGAAGCTTTCTTT
.,TRBV12-2,TRBJ1-1,once,CARGGVDAFF,TGTGCAAGAGGGGGGGTCGACGCTTTCTTT
.,TRBV7-2,TRBJ1-2,.,CASSLVAGGVTNYGYTF,TGTGCCAGCAGCTTAGTGGCAGGAGGTGTAACTAACTATGGCTACACCTTC
.,TRBV19,TRBJ2-2,few,CASKGGHTGELFF,TGTGCCAGTAAGGGGGGGCATACCGGGGAGCTGTTTTTT
.,TRBV5-4,TRBJ1-1,.,CASSYWTYVTEAFF,TGTGCCAGCAGCTACTGGACCTACGTCACTGAAGCTTTCTTT
TRBD2,TRBV4-2,TRBJ2-7,once,CASSQDWASGQYF,TGTGCCAGCAGCCAAGATTGGGCTAGCGGGCAGTACTTC
.,TRBV7-9,TRBJ2-7,.,CASSAPLQSYEQYF,TGTGCCAGCAGCGCTCCCCTTCAATCCTACGAGCAGTACTTC
TRBD1,TRBV5-1,TRBJ1-3,.,CASSLSGTGETGNTIYF,TGCGCCAGCAGCTTGTCCGGGACAGGGGAGACTGGAAACACCATATATTTT
.,TRBV5-4,TRBJ2-3,.,CASSFQGTDTQYF,TGTGCCAGCAGCTTTCAGGGCACAGATACGCAGTATTTT
.,TRBV19,TRBJ1-6,.,CASSWAASNSPLHF,TGTGCCAGTAGTTGGGCAGCCAGTAATTCACCCCTCCACTTT
.,TRBV2,TRBJ1-5,.,CASSDLRGLEPQHF,TGTGCCAGCAGTGACCTCAGGGGACTGGAGCCCCAGCATTTT
TRBD2,TRBV6-2/TRBV6-3,TRBJ2-3,.,CASSSSGGAPDTQYF,TGTGCCAGCAGTTCTAGCGGGGGGGCCCCAGATACGCAGTATTTT
.,TRBV10-3,TRBJ1-1,.,CAIRHSDAMNTEAFF,TGTGCCATCAGGCATTCGGACGCTATGAACACTGAAGCTTTCTTT
.,TRBV13,TRBJ2-7,.,CASSVGLGGYEQYF,TGTGCCAGCAGCGTAGGGTTGGGCGGTTACGAGCAGTACTTC
TRBD1,TRBV5-1,TRBJ2-3,.,CASSNDRGPDTQYF,TGCGCCAGCAGCAACGACAGGGGGCCAGATACGCAGTATTTT
.,TRBV27,TRBJ2-1,.,CASSYRPGNEQFF,TGTGCCAGCAGTTATCGGCCTGGCAATGAGCAGTTCTTC
.,TRBV10-3,TRBJ2-3,.,CAISGQSADTQYF,TGTGCCATCAGTGGACAGAGCGCAGATACGCAGTATTTT
.,TRBV19,TRBJ1-5,.,CASSIQSQGQPQHF,TGTGCCAGTAGTATACAATCCCAGGGTCAGCCCCAGCATTTT
.,TRBV5-4,TRBJ2-7,few,CASSLYSGEQYF,TGTGCCAGCAGCTTGTATTCTGGGGAGCAGTACTTC
.,TRBV2,TRBJ2-3,.,CASSSSRPDTQYF,TGTGCCAGCAGTTCTTCTCGGCCCGATACGCAGTATTTT
.,TRBV4-2,TRBJ1-1,.,CASSQVDTEAFF,TGTGCCAGCAGCCAGGTTGACACTGAAGCTTTCTTT
.,TRBV25-1,TRBJ2-3,.,CASSPLGGADTQYF,TGTGCCAGCAGTCCTTTGGGGGGCGCAGATACGCAGTATTTT
.,TRBV7-9,TRBJ2-3,.,CASSFRSGGTDTQYF,TGTGCCAGCAGCTTCAGAAGTGGGGGCACAGATACGCAGTATTTT
TRBD1,TRBV19,TRBJ2-7,few,CASSPGTGPYEQYF,TGTGCCAGTAGTCCCGGGACAGGCCCCTACGAGCAGTACTTC
TRBD1,TRBV18,TRBJ2-6,.,CASSPRTGDSGANVLTF,TGTGCCAGCTCACCCCGAACAGGGGACTCTGGGGCCAACGTCCTGACTTTC
TRBD1,TRBV10-3,TRBJ2-7,.,CAISAPGRGLSYEQYF,TGTGCCATCAGCGCACCTGGCAGGGGGCTATCCTACGAGCAGTACTTC
TRBD2,TRBV7-6,TRBJ2-7,.,CASSLGLAGSYEQYF,TGTGCCAGCAGCTTAGGACTAGCGGGCTCCTACGAGCAGTACTTC
.,TRBV7-9,TRBJ2-1,.,CASSTYREGFYNEQFF,TGTGCCAGCAGCACCTACAGGGAGGGTTTCTACAATGAGCAGTTCTTC
TRBD2,TRBV4-1,TRBJ2-3,.,CASTLGLAITDTQYF,TGCGCCAGCACCCTAGGACTAGCGATCACAGATACGCAGTATTTT
TRBD1,TRBV6-5,TRBJ1-5,.,CASRRVGSSGTGHF,TGTGCCAGCAGGCGGGTTGGGTCCAGCGGGACAGGTCATTTT
.,TRBV5-6,TRBJ2-2,.,CASSLLLTTGRGTGELFF,TGTGCCAGCAGCTTGTTGTTGACGACAGGACGAGGCACCGGGGAGCTGTTTTTT
.,TRBV11-2,TRBJ2-2,.,CASTLSRVSGELFF,TGTGCCAGCACACTCTCCAGGGTCTCCGGGGAGCTGTTTTTT
.,TRBV30,TRBJ1-1,.,CAWSVYGRDTEAFF,TGTGCCTGGAGTGTATATGGACGGGACACTGAAGCTTTCTTT
TRBD2,TRBV7-3,TRBJ2-3,.,CASSLTGTSGGARTDTQYF,TGTGCCAGCAGCTTAACTGGGACTAGCGGGGGGGCCCGCACAGATACGCAGTATTTT
.,TRBV7-6,TRBJ1-3,.,CASSLALPGGNTIYF,TGTGCCAGCAGCTTAGCGTTGCCCGGGGGAAACACCATATATTTT
.,TRBV27,TRBJ2-7,.,CASSLSGDSNTYEQYF,TGTGCCAGCAGTTTAAGCGGGGACAGCAATACCTACGAGCAGTACTTC
.,TRBV5-1,TRBJ1-2,.,CASSLAGDTPLIYGYTF,TGCGCCAGCAGCTTGGCCGGGGACACTCCCCTAATCTATGGCTACACCTTC
.,TRBV24-1,TRBJ1-2,.,CATSEGGERGYTF,TGTGCCACCAGTGAGGGCGGAGAAAGGGGCTACACCTTC
TRBD2,TRBV7-2,TRBJ2-3,.,CASRPPSGGPWGTDTQYF,TGTGCCAGCAGACCCCCTAGCGGGGGGCCCTGGGGCACAGATACGCAGTATTTT
.,TRBV5-6,TRBJ1-4,.,CASSLRTVEKLFF,TGTGCCAGCAGCTTGAGGACTGTTGAAAAACTGTTTTTT
TRBD2,TRBV6-2/TRBV6-3,TRBJ2-3,.,CASSYSSGGGVLGTDTQYF,TGTGCCAGCAGTTACTCGAGTGGCGGGGGGGTGCTCGGCACAGATACGCAGTATTTT
.,TRBV3-1/TRBV3-2,TRBJ2-7,.,CASSQDRDEQYF,TGTGCCAGCAGCCAAGATCGGGACGAGCAGTACTTC
.,TRBV7-3,TRBJ2-3,.,CASSLIVVDTQYF,TGTGCCAGCAGCTTAATCGTGGTAGATACGCAGTATTTT